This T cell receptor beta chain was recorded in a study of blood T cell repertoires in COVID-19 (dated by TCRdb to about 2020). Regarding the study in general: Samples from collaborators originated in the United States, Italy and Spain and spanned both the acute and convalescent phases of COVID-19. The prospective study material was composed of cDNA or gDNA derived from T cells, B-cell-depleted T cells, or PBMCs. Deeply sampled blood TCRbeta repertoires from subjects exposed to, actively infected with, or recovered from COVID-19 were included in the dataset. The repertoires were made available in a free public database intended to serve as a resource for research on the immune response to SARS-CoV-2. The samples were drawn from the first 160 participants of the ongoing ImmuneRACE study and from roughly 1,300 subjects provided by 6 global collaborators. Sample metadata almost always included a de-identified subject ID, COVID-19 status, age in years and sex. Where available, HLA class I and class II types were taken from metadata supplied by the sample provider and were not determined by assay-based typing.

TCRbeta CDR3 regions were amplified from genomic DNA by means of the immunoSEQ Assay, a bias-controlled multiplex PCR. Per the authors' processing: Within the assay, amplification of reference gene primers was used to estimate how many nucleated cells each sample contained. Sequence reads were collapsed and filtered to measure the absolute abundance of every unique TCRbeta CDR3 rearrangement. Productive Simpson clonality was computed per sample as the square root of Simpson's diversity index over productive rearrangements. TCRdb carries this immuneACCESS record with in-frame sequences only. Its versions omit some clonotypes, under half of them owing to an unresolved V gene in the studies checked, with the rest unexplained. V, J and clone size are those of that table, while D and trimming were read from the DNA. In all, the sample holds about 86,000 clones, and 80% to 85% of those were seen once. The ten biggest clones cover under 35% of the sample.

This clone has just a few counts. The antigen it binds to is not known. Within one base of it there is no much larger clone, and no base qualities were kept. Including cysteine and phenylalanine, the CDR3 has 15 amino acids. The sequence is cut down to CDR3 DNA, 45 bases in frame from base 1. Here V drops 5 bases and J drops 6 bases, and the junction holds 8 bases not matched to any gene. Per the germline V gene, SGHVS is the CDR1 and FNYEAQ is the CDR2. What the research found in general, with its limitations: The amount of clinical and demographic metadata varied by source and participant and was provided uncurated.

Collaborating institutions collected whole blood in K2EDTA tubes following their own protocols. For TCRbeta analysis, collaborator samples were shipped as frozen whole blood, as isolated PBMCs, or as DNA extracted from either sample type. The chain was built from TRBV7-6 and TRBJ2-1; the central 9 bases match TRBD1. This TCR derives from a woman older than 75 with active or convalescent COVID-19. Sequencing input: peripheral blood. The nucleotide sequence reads TGTGCCAGCAGCCGTCAGGGACAGGGTGTCAATGAGCAGTTCTTC. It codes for CASSRQGQGVNEQFF.